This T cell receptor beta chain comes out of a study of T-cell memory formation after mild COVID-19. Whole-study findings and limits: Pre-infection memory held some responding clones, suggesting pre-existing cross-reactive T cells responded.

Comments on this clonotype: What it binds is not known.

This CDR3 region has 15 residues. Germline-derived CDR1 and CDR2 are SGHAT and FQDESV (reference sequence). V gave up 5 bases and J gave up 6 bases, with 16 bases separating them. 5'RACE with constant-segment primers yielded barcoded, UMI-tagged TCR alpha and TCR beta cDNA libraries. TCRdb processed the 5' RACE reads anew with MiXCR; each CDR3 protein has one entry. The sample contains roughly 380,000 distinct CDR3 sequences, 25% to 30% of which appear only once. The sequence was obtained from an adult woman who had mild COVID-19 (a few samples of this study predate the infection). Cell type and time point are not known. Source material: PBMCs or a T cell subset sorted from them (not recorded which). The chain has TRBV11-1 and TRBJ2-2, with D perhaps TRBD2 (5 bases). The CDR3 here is CASSPAAERSGELFF. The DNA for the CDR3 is TGTGCCAGCAGCCCAGCGGCAGAGCGGTCCGGGGAGCTGTTTTTT.